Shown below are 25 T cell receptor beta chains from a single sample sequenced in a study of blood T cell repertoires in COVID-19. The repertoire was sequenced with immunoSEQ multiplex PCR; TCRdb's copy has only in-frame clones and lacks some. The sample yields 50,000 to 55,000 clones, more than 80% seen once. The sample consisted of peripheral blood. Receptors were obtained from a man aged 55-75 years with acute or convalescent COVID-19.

DNA of the CDR3: TGCGCCAGCAGCGCAAGGCTTACAGGGGGCACTGAAGCTTTCTTT. This sequence encodes CASSARLTGGTEAFF. This chain joins TRBV5-1 and TRBJ1-1; TRBD1 matches 8 bases. Per germline, CDR1 SGHRS and CDR2 YFSETQ. V lost 4 bases and J lost 4; bases outside the gene matches: 9. CDR3 length: 15 residues.

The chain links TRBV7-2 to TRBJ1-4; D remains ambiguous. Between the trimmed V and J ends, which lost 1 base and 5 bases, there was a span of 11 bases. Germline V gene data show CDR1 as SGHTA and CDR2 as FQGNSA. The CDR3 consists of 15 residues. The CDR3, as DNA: TGTGCCAGCAGCTTAGGTGGAGTCCCGAATGAAAAACTGTTTTTT. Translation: CASSLGGVPNEKLFF.

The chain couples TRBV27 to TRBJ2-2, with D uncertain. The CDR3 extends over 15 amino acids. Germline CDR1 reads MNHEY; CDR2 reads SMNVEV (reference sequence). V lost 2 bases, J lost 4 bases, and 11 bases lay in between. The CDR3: CASSLVRPTTGELFF. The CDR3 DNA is TGTGCCAGCAGTTTAGTGCGCCCAACCACCGGGGAGCTGTTTTTT.

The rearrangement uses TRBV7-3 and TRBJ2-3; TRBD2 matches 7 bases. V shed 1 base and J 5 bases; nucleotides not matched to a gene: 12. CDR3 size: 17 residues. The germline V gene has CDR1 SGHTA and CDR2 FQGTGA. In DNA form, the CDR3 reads TGTGCCAGCAGCTTAAAGCCCGCGGGAGCGGAAGGAGATACGCAGTATTTT. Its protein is CASSLKPAGAEGDTQYF.

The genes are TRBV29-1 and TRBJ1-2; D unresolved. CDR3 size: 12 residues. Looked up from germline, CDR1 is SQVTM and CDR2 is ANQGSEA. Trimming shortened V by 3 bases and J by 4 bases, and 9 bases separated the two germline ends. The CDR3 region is CSVEAGLYGYTF. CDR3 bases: TGCAGCGTTGAGGCAGGTCTCTATGGCTACACCTTC.

The CDR3 DNA reads as TGTGCCAGCAGTGAATCCGGATCGGGCACTGAAGCTTTCTTT. Residues: CASSESGSGTEAFF. The J gene is TRBJ1-1, the V gene TRBV6-1, with no clear D. Trimming cost V 2 bases and J 4 bases, with 11 bases left between them. This CDR3 region has 14 residues. Germline CDR1 is MNHNS and CDR2 is SASEGT.

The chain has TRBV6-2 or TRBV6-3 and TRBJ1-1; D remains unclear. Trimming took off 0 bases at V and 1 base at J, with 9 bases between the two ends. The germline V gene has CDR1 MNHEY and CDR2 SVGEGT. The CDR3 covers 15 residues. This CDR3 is CASSYSPGKNTEAFF. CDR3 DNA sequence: TGTGCCAGCAGTTACTCCCCGGGGAAGAACACTGAAGCTTTCTTT.

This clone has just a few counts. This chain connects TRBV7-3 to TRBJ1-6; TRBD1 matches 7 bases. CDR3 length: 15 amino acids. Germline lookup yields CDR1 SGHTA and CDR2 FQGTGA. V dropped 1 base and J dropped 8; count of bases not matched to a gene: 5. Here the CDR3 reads CASSLIGGEYSPLHF. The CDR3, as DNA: TGTGCCAGCAGCTTAATAGGGGGCGAGTATTCACCCCTCCACTTT.

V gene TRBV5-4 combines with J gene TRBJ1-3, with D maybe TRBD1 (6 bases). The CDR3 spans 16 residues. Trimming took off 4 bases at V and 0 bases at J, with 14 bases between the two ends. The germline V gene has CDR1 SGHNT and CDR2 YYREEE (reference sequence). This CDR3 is CASSIDRPSSGNTIYF. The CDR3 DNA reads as TGTGCCAGCAGCATTGACAGGCCGAGCTCTGGAAACACCATATATTTT.

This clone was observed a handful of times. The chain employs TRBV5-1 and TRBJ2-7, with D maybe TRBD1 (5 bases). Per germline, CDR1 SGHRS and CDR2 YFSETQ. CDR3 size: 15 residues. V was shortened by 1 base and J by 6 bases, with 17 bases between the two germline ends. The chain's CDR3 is CASSLTLSSQGEQYF. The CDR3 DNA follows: TGCGCCAGCAGCTTGACCTTGAGTAGCCAGGGCGAGCAGTACTTC.

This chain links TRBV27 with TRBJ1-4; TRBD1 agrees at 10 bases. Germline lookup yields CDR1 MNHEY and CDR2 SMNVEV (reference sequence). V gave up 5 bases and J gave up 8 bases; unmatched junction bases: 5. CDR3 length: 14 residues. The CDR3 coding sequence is TGTGCCAGCAGTCCACGGGGACAGGGGGAAAAACTGTTTTTT. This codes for CASSPRGQGEKLFF.

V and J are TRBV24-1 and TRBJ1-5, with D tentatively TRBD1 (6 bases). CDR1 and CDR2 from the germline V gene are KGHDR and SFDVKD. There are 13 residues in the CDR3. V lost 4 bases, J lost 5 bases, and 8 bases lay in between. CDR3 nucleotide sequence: TGTGCCACCAGTGAAGGGGGTCATCAGCCCCAGCATTTT. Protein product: CATSEGGHQPQHF.

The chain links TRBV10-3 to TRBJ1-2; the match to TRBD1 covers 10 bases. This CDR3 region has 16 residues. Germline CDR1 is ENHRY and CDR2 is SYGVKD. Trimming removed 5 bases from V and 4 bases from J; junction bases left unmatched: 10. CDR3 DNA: TGTGCCATCAGTAACCTCAGGACAGGGGGTTCCTATGGCTACACCTTC. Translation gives CAISNLRTGGSYGYTF.

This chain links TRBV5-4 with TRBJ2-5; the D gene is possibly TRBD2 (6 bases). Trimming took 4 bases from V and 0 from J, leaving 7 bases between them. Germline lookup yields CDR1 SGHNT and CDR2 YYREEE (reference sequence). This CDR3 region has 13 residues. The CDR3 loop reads CASSRENQETQYF. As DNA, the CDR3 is TGTGCCAGCAGCCGGGAGAACCAAGAGACCCAGTACTTC.

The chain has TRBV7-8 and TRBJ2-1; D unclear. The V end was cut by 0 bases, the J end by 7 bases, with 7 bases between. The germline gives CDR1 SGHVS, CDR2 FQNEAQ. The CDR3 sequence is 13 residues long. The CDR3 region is CASSLARRNEQFF. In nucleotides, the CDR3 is TGTGCCAGCAGCTTAGCGCGGCGGAATGAGCAGTTCTTC.

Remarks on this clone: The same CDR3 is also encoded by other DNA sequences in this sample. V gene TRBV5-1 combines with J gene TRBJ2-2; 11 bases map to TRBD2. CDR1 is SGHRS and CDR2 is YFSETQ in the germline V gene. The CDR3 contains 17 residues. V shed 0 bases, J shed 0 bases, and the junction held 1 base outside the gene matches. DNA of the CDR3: TGCGCCAGCAGCTTGGTGGGACTAGCGGCGAACACCGGGGAGCTGTTTTTT. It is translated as CASSLVGLAANTGELFF.

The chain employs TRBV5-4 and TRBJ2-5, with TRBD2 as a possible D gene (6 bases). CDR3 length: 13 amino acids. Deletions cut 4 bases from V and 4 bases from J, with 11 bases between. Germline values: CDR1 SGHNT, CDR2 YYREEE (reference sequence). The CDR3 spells CASSLVGGETQYF. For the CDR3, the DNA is TGTGCCAGCAGCCTCGTGGGGGGAGAGACCCAGTACTTC.

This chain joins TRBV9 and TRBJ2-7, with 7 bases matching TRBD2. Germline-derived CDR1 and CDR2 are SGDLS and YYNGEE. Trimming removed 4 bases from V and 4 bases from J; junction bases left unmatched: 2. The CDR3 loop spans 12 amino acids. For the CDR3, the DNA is TGTGCCAGCAGCCCCGGGGGGTACGAGCAGTACTTC. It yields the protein CASSPGGYEQYF. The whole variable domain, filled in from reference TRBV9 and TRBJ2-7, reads DSGVTQTPKHLITATGQRVTLRCSPRSGDLSVYWYQQSLDQGLQFLIQYYNGEERAKGNILERFSAQQFPDLHSELNLSSLELGDSALYFCASSPGGYEQYFGPGTRLTVT.

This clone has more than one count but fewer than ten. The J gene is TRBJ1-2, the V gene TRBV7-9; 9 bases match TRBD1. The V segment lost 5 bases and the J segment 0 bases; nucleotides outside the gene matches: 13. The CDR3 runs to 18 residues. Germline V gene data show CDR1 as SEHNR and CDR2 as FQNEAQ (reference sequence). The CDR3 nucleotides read TGTGCCAGCAGCCGAGGGACAGGGAATTTTCAAGCTAACTATGGCTACACCTTC. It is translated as CASSRGTGNFQANYGYTF.

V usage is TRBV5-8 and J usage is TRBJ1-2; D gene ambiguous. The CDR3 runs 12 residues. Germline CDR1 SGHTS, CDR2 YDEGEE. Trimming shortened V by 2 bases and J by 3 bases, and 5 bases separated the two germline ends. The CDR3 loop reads CASSFLYYGYTF. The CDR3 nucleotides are TGTGCCAGCAGCTTCCTTTACTATGGCTACACCTTC.

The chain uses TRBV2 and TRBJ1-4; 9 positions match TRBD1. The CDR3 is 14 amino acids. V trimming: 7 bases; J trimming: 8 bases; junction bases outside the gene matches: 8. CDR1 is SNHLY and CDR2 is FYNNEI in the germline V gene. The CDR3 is CASTPGQGEEKLFF. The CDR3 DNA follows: TGTGCCAGCACCCCGGGACAGGGAGAAGAAAAACTGTTTTTT.

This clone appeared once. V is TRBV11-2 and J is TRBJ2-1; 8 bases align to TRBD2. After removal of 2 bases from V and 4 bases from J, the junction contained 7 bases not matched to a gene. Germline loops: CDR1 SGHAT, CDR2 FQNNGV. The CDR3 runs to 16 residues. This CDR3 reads CASSLRSGREYNEQFF. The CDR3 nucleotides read TGTGCCAGCAGCTTACGGAGCGGGAGAGAGTACAATGAGCAGTTCTTC.

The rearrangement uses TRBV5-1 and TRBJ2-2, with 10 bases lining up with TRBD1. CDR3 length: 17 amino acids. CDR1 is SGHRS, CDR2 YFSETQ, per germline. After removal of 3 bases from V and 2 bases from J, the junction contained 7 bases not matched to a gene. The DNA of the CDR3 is TGCGCCAGCAGCTACCCGGGACAGGGGCTTAACACCGGGGAGCTGTTTTTT. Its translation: CASSYPGQGLNTGELFF. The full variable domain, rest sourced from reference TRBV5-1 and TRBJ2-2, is KAGVTQTPRYLIKTRGQQVTLSCSPISGHRSVSWYQQTPGQGLQFLFEYFSETQRNKGNFPGRFSGRQFSNSRSEMNVSTLELGDSALYLCASSYPGQGLNTGELFFGEGSRLTVL.

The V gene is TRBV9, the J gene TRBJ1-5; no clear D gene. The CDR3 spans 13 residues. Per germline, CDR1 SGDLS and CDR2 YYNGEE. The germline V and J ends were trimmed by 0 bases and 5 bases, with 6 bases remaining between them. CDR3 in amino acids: CASSVDLDQPQHF. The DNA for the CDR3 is TGTGCCAGCAGCGTAGATCTTGATCAGCCCCAGCATTTT.

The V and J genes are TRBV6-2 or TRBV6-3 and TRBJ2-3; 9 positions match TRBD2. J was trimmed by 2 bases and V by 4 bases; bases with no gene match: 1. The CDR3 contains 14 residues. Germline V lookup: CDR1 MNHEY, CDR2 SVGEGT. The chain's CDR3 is CASSWTSATDTQYF. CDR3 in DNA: TGTGCCAGCAGTTGGACTAGCGCCACAGATACGCAGTATTTT.